Each of the 21 T cell receptor beta chains below was sequenced from the same sample in a study of T cells in Graves' hyperthyroidism and ophthalmopathy (dated by TCRdb to about 2019). The library was generated by multiplex PCR. TCRdb records Illumina HiSeq 2000 as the sequencer. The TCR beta CDR3 regions were amplified from the RNA transcripts. The first round of RT-PCR for the TCR CDR3 was performed with the HTBI primer set and the Qiagen OneStep RT-PCR kit. TCRdb took the public reads, trimmed them with fastp at Q25, ran MiXCR for clone calling and kept in-frame beta chains. Under each unique CDR3 protein, matching rows form one entry showing the most common genes and DNA. In this sample the table shows around 490,000 distinct CDR3 sequences, just under 20% of which occur a single time. The ten largest account for over 45% of the sample. The sample consisted of blood. The origin of the receptors is a man aged 35-49 years with Graves' ophthalmopathy.

This sequence joins TRBV16 and TRBJ1-1; the D gene is possibly TRBD1 (5 bases). The CDR3 loop spans 17 amino acids. Trimming took 2 bases from V and 4 from J, leaving 20 bases between them. Germline loops: CDR1 KGHSY, CDR2 FQNENV. For the CDR3, the DNA is TGTGCCAGCAGCCAAACTGCGGCCGGGACTACTAGCACTGAAGCTTTCTTT. The encoded protein is CASSQTAAGTTSTEAFF.

In its sample, this clonotype was seen many times. The CDR3: CSATGEGTEAFF. Here the CDR3 DNA reads TGCAGTGCTACAGGGGAAGGGACTGAAGCTTTCTTT. This chain connects TRBV20-1 to TRBJ1-1; weak D call: TRBD1 (6 bases). The germline V gene encodes CDR1 DFQATT and CDR2 SNEGSKA (reference sequence). V dropped 4 bases and J dropped 5 bases, with 11 bases sitting between them. The length of the CDR3 is 12 residues.

This clonotype was detected a few times. V and J are TRBV7-2 and TRBJ2-3; 7 bases align to TRBD2. Germline CDR1 reads SGHTA; CDR2 reads FQGNSA. This CDR3 spans 17 amino acids. V shed 1 base, J shed 1 base, and the junction held 8 bases outside the gene matches. CDR3 residues: CASSLDGSSGRTDTQYF. CDR3 in DNA: TGTGCCAGCAGCTTAGATGGGTCTAGCGGCCGCACAGATACGCAGTATTTT.

This clonotype was counted only a few times. This rearrangement joins TRBV20-1 to TRBJ2-7, with TRBD1 matching over 8 bases. The CDR3 consists of 14 residues. The germline CDR1 and CDR2 sequences are DFQATT and SNEGSKA (reference sequence). Trimming cost V 1 base and J 3 bases; bases outside gene matches: 5. The CDR3 DNA is TGCAGTGCTAGAGCTCTCGACAGGGGCTACGAGCAGTACTTC. This sequence encodes CSARALDRGYEQYF.

This clonotype was picked up one time. CDR3 in amino acids: CSVDASGDYNEQFF. CDR3 DNA: TGCAGCGTTGACGCTAGCGGGGATTACAATGAGCAGTTCTTC. The rearrangement links TRBV29-1 to TRBJ2-1; the match to TRBD2 covers 9 bases. This CDR3 is built from 14 residues. CDR1 is SQVTM, CDR2 ANQGSEA, per germline. V shed 3 bases and J 4 bases; nucleotides not matched to a gene: 4.

In its sample, this clonotype was seen a few times. The CDR3 bases are TGTGCCACCAGCAGAGATCGCTTGGGTGAGCAGTTCTTC. This translates into CATSRDRLGEQFF. The chain is built from TRBV15 and TRBJ2-1; D call uncertain. The CDR3 spans 13 residues. V lost 0 bases to trimming and J lost 9 bases, with 9 bases between them. CDR1 is LNHNV, CDR2 YYDKDF, per germline (reference sequence). Supplemented by reference TRBV15 and TRBJ2-1, the full variable domain reads DAMVIQNPRYQVTQFGKPVTLSCSQTLNHNVMYWYQQKSSQAPKLLFHYYDKDFNNEADTPDNFQSRRPNTSFCFLDIRSPGLGDTAMYLCATSRDRLGEQFFGPGTRLTVL.

The gene calls are TRBV5-6 and TRBJ2-2, with 8 bases matching TRBD1. The CDR3 length is 16 residues. CDR1 and CDR2 from the germline V gene are SGHDT and YYEEEE. With V trimmed by 4 bases and J by 6 bases, 11 bases remained unmatched. CDR3 protein: CASSLVGQGFAGELFF. The CDR3 nucleotides read TGTGCCAGCAGCCTGGTTGGACAGGGTTTCGCCGGGGAGCTGTTTTTT.

V gene TRBV20-1 combines with J gene TRBJ2-3, with 7 bases lining up with TRBD2. V lost 3 bases and J lost 4; bases outside the gene matches: 7. Germline V CDR1 and CDR2: DFQATT, SNEGSKA (reference sequence). The CDR3 consists of 14 residues. CDR3 sequence (DNA): TGCAGTGCTAGGAGCGGGATAACTCCAGATACGCAGTATTTT. As protein: CSARSGITPDTQYF.

This clonotype was counted many times. The V and J genes are TRBV5-1 and TRBJ2-7; D perhaps matches TRBD1 (5 bases). V was shortened by 4 bases and J by 7 bases, with 9 bases between the two germline ends. Germline V gene lookup returns CDR1 SGHRS and CDR2 YFSETQ. The CDR3 consists of 11 residues. The CDR3 reads CASSQGAEQYF. The CDR3 DNA follows: TGCGCCAGCAGCCAAGGGGCGGAGCAGTACTTC.

This clonotype has just a few counts. This chain uses TRBV29-1 with TRBJ2-7, with 10 bases matching TRBD2. CDR3 length: 14 amino acids. Unmatched junction bases numbered 4, after V lost 4 bases and J lost 1 base. Germline CDR1 and CDR2: SQVTM and ANQGSEA. The CDR3 sequence is CSVGASGSSYEQYF. The CDR3 bases are TGCAGCGTTGGCGCTAGCGGGAGTTCCTACGAGCAGTACTTC.

V usage is TRBV10-3 and J usage is TRBJ2-5, with 13 nucleotides matching TRBD2. V lost 4 bases to trimming and J lost 2 bases; unmatched junction nucleotides: 1. The CDR3 covers 15 residues. The germline CDR1 and CDR2 sequences are ENHRY and SYGVKD. This CDR3 reads CAISAGLAGQETQYF. In nucleotides, the CDR3 is TGTGCCATCAGTGCGGGACTAGCGGGGCAAGAGACCCAGTACTTC.

Note on this clonotype: A much larger clonotype is one base distant, so this may be a read error. This rearrangement joins TRBV9 to TRBJ2-1, with 13 bases lining up with TRBD2. The length of the CDR3 is 14 residues. CDR1 and CDR2 from the germline V gene are SGDLS and YYNGEE. CDR3 residues: CASSGTSGGNGQFF. CDR3 coding DNA: TGTGCCAGCAGCGGGACTAGCGGGGGTAATGGGCAGTTCTTC.

This clonotype was seen many times. V is TRBV6-1 and J is TRBJ2-5; D perhaps matches TRBD1 (5 bases). This CDR3 has 12 residues. Germline values: CDR1 MNHNS, CDR2 SASEGT. Deletions cut 5 bases from V and 11 bases from J, with 15 bases between. The CDR3 DNA reads as TGTGCCAGCAGTCCGTCGACAGACTCTCAGTACTTC. This translates into CASSPSTDSQYF.

This rearrangement joins TRBV6-2 or TRBV6-3 to TRBJ1-1; D is unresolved. Per the germline V gene, CDR1 is MNHEY and CDR2 is SVGEGT. Trimming took off 6 bases at V and 0 bases at J, with 11 bases between the two ends. The length of the CDR3 is 14 residues. The chain's CDR3 is CASRGKGLNTEAFF. The CDR3 bases are TGTGCCAGCAGGGGCAAGGGATTGAACACTGAAGCTTTCTTT.

This chain links TRBV29-1 with TRBJ2-1; 11 bases align to TRBD2. The germline V gene has CDR1 SQVTM and CDR2 ANQGSEA. J was trimmed by 4 bases and V by 7 bases; bases with no gene match: 9. The CDR3 runs to 15 residues. CDR3 protein: CSATPGTSGYNEQFF. For the CDR3, the DNA is TGCAGCGCCACACCCGGGACTAGCGGATACAATGAGCAGTTCTTC.

The rearrangement links TRBV9 to TRBJ2-1; 8 bases are a match to TRBD2. The CDR3 covers 15 residues. The V segment lost 7 bases and the J segment 6 bases; nucleotides outside the gene matches: 12. Germline assignment: CDR1 SGDLS and CDR2 YYNGEE. The CDR3 sequence is CASDKDGRASNEQFF. As DNA, the CDR3 is TGTGCCAGCGATAAGGACGGGAGGGCCTCCAATGAGCAGTTCTTC.

The gene calls are TRBV11-3 and TRBJ2-1, with 12 bases identical to TRBD2. The CDR3 sequence is 15 residues long. After removal of 3 bases from V and 8 bases from J, the junction contained 5 bases not matched to a gene. CDR1 and CDR2 from the germline V gene are SGHNT and YENEEA. The CDR3 loop is CASSFSSGREDEQFF. Here the CDR3 DNA reads TGTGCCAGCAGCTTCTCTAGCGGGAGGGAGGATGAGCAGTTCTTC. The full variable domain, completed using reference TRBV11-3 and TRBJ2-1, is EAGVVQSPRYKIIEKKQPVAFWCNPISGHNTLYWYLQNLGQGPELLIRYENEEAVDDSQLPKDRFSAERLKGVDSTLKIQPAELGDSAVYLCASSFSSGREDEQFFGPGTRLTVL.

This rearrangement joins TRBV5-1 to TRBJ1-6, with 9 bases fitting TRBD1. V lost 4 bases to trimming and J lost 8 bases; unmatched junction nucleotides: 10. The length of the CDR3 is 16 residues. Germline values: CDR1 SGHRS, CDR2 YFSETQ. For the CDR3, the DNA is TGCGCCAGCAGCCTGGGGGACAGGGCGGGGGATTCACCCCTCCACTTT. It encodes CASSLGDRAGDSPLHF.

J is TRBJ2-1 and V is TRBV29-1; a weak D match, TRBD2 (7 bases). Germline V lookup: CDR1 SQVTM, CDR2 ANQGSEA. The CDR3 sequence is 13 residues long. Between the trimmed V and J ends, which lost 5 bases and 6 bases, there was a span of 14 bases. The CDR3, as DNA: TGCAGCGTTAGCGGGGAGGGGGGCAATGAGCAGTTCTTC. Protein sequence: CSVSGEGGNEQFF.

This clonotype has only a few counts. The rearrangement joins TRBV27 to TRBJ2-6, with D perhaps matching TRBD2 (6 bases). V was shortened by 5 bases and J by 0 bases, with 14 bases between the two germline ends. There are 17 residues in the CDR3. Germline CDR1 reads MNHEY; CDR2 reads SMNVEV (reference sequence). The CDR3 DNA sequence: TGTGCCAGCAGTCCCCGGCGGGGACCCTCTGGGGCCAACGTCCTGACTTTC. Amino acid sequence: CASSPRRGPSGANVLTF.

This clonotype was recorded many times. The V gene is TRBV20-1, the J gene TRBJ1-1; D remains unclear. The V gene's germline CDR1 is DFQATT and CDR2 SNEGSKA (reference sequence). This CDR3 is 10 amino acids long. The V gene lost 2 bases and the J gene lost 4 bases, with 2 bases spanning the gap. This chain's CDR3 is CSARSTEAFF. DNA of the CDR3: TGCAGTGCTAGATCCACTGAAGCTTTCTTT.